This record covers a single T cell receptor beta chain. Its antigen is as yet unknown. This entry comes from a study of cytomegalovirus exposure and HLA in healthy donors. The PCR contained 60 Vbeta and 13 Jbeta primers. The assay was immunoSEQ multiplex PCR, and TCRdb's table has in-frame clones only and misses some. The sample holds 150,000 to 200,000 clones; approximately 84% are singletons and the top ten take approximately 6.7%. The germline gives CDR1 ENHRY, CDR2 SYGVKD. The CDR3 has 15 amino acids. V lost 7 bases, J lost 1 base, and 7 bases stayed unmatched. Study conclusions and caveats: Most likely, a cluster of highly shared sequence variants arose as a sequencing artifact. With further analysis later on, most CMV-associated TCR beta chains appeared HLA-restricted. Highest at DRB1 and lowest at HLA-C, TCR association rates differed among HLA loci in a later analysis.

The chain couples TRBV10-3 to TRBJ2-3, with 8 bases lining up with TRBD1. Specimen: PBMCs. The sequence was obtained from a male donor in good health and CMV-seropositive. The DNA of the CDR3 is TGTGCCATCACTCGACAGGGACAGGGCACAGATACGCAGTATTTT. The encoded protein is CAITRQGQGTDTQYF.